This T cell receptor beta chain was sequenced during a study of early T cells in non-severe SARS-CoV-2 infection. In its sample, this clonotype was seen many times. Unique molecular identifiers were attached to individual cDNA molecules. TCRdb used MiXCR to reprocess the 5' RACE reads, holding one entry per CDR3 protein. The sample shows fewer than 100,000 distinct CDR3 sequences, roughly 13% of them seen only once. The TCR sequence derives from an adult who was a healthcare worker with PCR-confirmed SARS-CoV-2 infection or an uninfected control (not recorded which). Sequencing was carried out using whole blood.

The CDR3 protein is CASSPLLHMGTGYNEQFF. The CDR3 DNA follows: TGCGCCAGCAGCCCCTTACTCCATATGGGGACAGGCTACAATGAGCAGTTCTTC. The rearrangement links TRBV5-1 to TRBJ2-1; 8 bases line up with TRBD1. V trimming: 4 bases; J trimming: 3 bases; junction bases outside the gene matches: 15. Germline CDR1 and CDR2: SGHRS and YFSETQ. The CDR3 sequence is 18 residues long.